This T cell receptor (beta chain) was profiled in a study of blood T cell repertoires in COVID-19. The CDR3 totals 14 residues. CDR1 and CDR2 from the germline V gene are LNHDA and SQIVND (reference sequence). V dropped 7 bases and J dropped 7; count of bases not matched to a gene: 7. Measured with immunoSEQ multiplex PCR; TCRdb has only the in-frame clones, and not every one. The sample holds approximately 200,000 clones, 65% to 90% seen once. The chain has TRBV19 and TRBJ1-4; TRBD1 agrees at 9 bases. The sample comprised peripheral blood. This TCR derives from a human donor in a cohort sampled during active COVID-19. CDR3 DNA sequence: TGTGCCAGTACCGCGACAGGGGGTGGTGAAAAACTGTTTTTT. Encoded protein: CASTATGGGEKLFF.